These 13 T cell receptor beta chains originate from one sample sequenced in a study of T cell responses to AZD1222 COVID-19 vaccine. Clones were sequenced by immunoSEQ multiplex PCR, and TCRdb holds only the in-frame ones, with some missing. In the table there are 150,000 or so clones, 93% of which are singletons. The sequenced sample was peripheral blood, obtained on day 0 of MenACWY control vaccination. The receptors shown here come from an adult in good health.

The chain couples TRBV6-5 to TRBJ2-7; no definite D call. V lost 6 bases and J 2 bases, leaving 11 bases between the germline ends. Germline V gene data show CDR1 as MNHEY and CDR2 as SVGAGI. The CDR3 has 13 residues. CDR3 protein: CASSPSVAYEQYF. In DNA, the CDR3 is TGTGCCAGCAGCCCAAGCGTAGCCTACGAGCAGTACTTC.

The chain couples TRBV19 to TRBJ2-5; no reliable D call. Germline values: CDR1 LNHDA, CDR2 SQIVND (reference sequence). The CDR3 is made up of 14 amino acids. Trimming left V 6 bases short and J 1 base short, with 12 bases between. CDR3 region: CASRGRAVQETQYF. CDR3 nucleotide sequence: TGTGCCAGTAGAGGTCGGGCAGTCCAAGAGACCCAGTACTTC.

The J gene is TRBJ2-7, the V gene TRBV5-1; 8 nucleotides align to TRBD2. The CDR3 has 15 residues. Per germline, CDR1 SGHRS and CDR2 YFSETQ. V lost 0 bases to trimming and J lost 4 bases; unmatched junction nucleotides: 6. The CDR3 DNA sequence: TGCGCCAGCAGCTTGGACGGGACTAGTGTTTACGAGCAGTACTTC. It translates to CASSLDGTSVYEQYF.

This chain uses TRBV19 with TRBJ2-7; TRBD1 is a possible D gene (5 bases). Germline assignment: CDR1 LNHDA and CDR2 SQIVND (reference sequence). The CDR3 has 13 amino acids. V was shortened by 9 bases and J by 6 bases, with 18 bases between the two germline ends. The CDR3 nucleotides read TGTGCCAGCGCTAACCGCAGGGTAGGCGAGCAGTACTTC. This translates into CASANRRVGEQYF.

The chain joins TRBV5-1 to TRBJ2-3; weak D call: TRBD1 (6 bases). CDR3 length equals 14 residues. Germline V gene data show CDR1 as SGHRS and CDR2 as YFSETQ. V was trimmed by 0 bases and J by 3 bases, leaving 8 bases between them. CDR3 sequence: CASSLDQGTDTQYF. CDR3 DNA sequence: TGCGCCAGCAGCTTGGACCAGGGGACAGATACGCAGTATTTT.

V is TRBV2 and J is TRBJ1-3, with a weak D call TRBD1 (6 bases). The length of the CDR3 is 14 residues. With 2 bases removed from V and 4 bases from J, the gap between germline ends came to 9 bases. In germline, CDR1 is SNHLY, CDR2 FYNNEI. This CDR3 is CASSEQGNGNTIYF. In DNA, the CDR3 is TGTGCCAGCAGTGAACAGGGGAACGGAAACACCATATATTTT. Together with reference TRBV2 and TRBJ1-3, the CDR3 gives the full variable domain: EPEVTQTPSHQVTQMGQEVILRCVPISNHLYFYWYRQILGQKVEFLVSFYNNEISEKSEIFDDQFSVERPDGSNFTLKIRSTKLEDSAMYFCASSEQGNGNTIYFGEGSWLTVV.

V gene TRBV19 combines with J gene TRBJ2-1, with 10 nucleotides matching TRBD2. The V and J ends lost 0 bases and 5 bases, in that order; junction bases with no gene match: 7. The CDR3 consists of 17 residues. Germline CDR1 LNHDA, CDR2 SQIVND (reference sequence). The CDR3 spells CASSIDGWSGGDNEQFF. The CDR3 DNA follows: TGTGCCAGTAGTATAGATGGGTGGAGCGGGGGGGACAATGAGCAGTTCTTC. Variable domain in full (rest from reference TRBV19 and TRBJ2-1): DGGITQSPKYLFRKEGQNVTLSCEQNLNHDAMYWYRQDPGQGLRLIYYSQIVNDFQKGDIAEGYSVSREKKESFPLTVTSAQKNPTAFYLCASSIDGWSGGDNEQFFGPGTRLTVL.

This clone was picked up a small number of times. The CDR3 is CASSQEGSRGWGTEAFF. DNA of the CDR3: TGTGCCAGCAGCCAAGAGGGGTCGCGAGGATGGGGCACTGAAGCTTTCTTT. The chain links TRBV3-1 (or the pseudogene TRBV3-2) to TRBJ1-1; no reliable D call. The germline V gene has CDR1 LGHDT and CDR2 YNNKEL (reference sequence). The germline V and J ends were trimmed by 0 bases and 4 bases, with 18 bases remaining between them. The CDR3 runs to 17 residues.

There are a few counts of this clone. The rearrangement uses TRBV5-1 and TRBJ2-1; D is undetermined. This CDR3 comprises 14 residues. From germline, CDR1 is SGHRS and CDR2 YFSETQ. Trimming took 2 bases from V and 5 from J, leaving 11 bases between them. The CDR3, as DNA: TGCGCCAGCAGCTTACAAGGTCCCGACAATGAGCAGTTCTTC. Translation: CASSLQGPDNEQFF.

This chain links TRBV5-1 with TRBJ2-2; 8 bases match TRBD1. Unmatched junction bases numbered 5, after V lost 3 bases and J lost 7 bases. Looked up from germline, CDR1 is SGHRS and CDR2 is YFSETQ. The CDR3 has 14 residues. The CDR3 region is CASSWPGGNGELFF. CDR3 bases: TGCGCCAGCAGCTGGCCAGGGGGCAACGGGGAGCTGTTTTTT.

The chain recombines TRBV24-1 with TRBJ1-5; D is unclear. In germline, CDR1 is KGHDR, CDR2 SFDVKD. CDR3 length: 13 residues. The V gene lost 5 bases and the J gene lost 7 bases, with 11 bases spanning the gap. The CDR3 nucleotides read TGTGCCACCAGTGCCGAAAATGTACAGCCCCAGCATTTT. Its translation is CATSAENVQPQHF.

This chain links TRBV5-6 with TRBJ1-1, with D tentatively TRBD1 (6 bases). This CDR3 is built from 15 residues. Trimming took 0 bases from V and 5 from J, leaving 14 bases between them. Germline CDR1 SGHDT, CDR2 YYEEEE. CDR3 nucleotides: TGTGCCAGCAGCTTGGGGTCCAACAGGGTTACTGAAGCTTTCTTT. It encodes CASSLGSNRVTEAFF.

This chain joins TRBV2 and TRBJ2-1, with 9 nucleotides matching TRBD2. V lost 8 bases, J lost 9 bases, and 11 bases stayed unmatched. The length of the CDR3 is 14 residues. Germline V gives CDR1 SNHLY, CDR2 FYNNEI. CDR3 sequence: CASGGSGRSGEQFF. CDR3 nucleotides: TGTGCCAGCGGTGGTAGCGGGAGATCCGGTGAGCAGTTCTTC.